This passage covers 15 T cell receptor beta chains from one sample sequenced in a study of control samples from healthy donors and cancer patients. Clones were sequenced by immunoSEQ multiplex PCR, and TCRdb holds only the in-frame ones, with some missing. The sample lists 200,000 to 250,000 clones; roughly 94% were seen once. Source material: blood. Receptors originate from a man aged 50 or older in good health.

The CDR3 region is CASSLRPGTGVYEQYF. In DNA form, the CDR3 reads TGTGCCAGCAGCTTAAGACCCGGGACAGGAGTTTACGAGCAGTACTTC. The chain joins TRBV7-2 to TRBJ2-7; 8 nucleotides match TRBD1. The CDR3 is 16 residues long. V was pared by 2 bases and J by 4 bases, with 10 bases of the junction left unmatched. Germline lookup yields CDR1 SGHTA and CDR2 FQGNSA.

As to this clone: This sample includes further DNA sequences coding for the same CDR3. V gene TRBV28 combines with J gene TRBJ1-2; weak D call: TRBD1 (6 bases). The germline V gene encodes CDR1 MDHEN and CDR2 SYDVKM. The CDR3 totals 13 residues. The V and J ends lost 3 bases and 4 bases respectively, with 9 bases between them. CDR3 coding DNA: TGTGCCAGCAGTTTGGGGGGCGGCTATGGCTACACCTTC. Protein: CASSLGGGYGYTF.

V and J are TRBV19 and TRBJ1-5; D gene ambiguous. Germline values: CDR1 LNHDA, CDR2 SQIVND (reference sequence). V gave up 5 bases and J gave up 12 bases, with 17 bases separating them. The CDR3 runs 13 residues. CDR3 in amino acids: CASSPQSSLVQHF. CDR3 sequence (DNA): TGTGCCAGTAGTCCCCAATCTTCTCTGGTCCAGCATTTT.

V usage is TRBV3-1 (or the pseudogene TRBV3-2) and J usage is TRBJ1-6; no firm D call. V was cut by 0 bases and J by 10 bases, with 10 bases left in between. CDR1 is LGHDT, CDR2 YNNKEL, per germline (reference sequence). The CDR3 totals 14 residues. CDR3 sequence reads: CASSQENIISPLHF. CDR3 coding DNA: TGTGCCAGCAGCCAAGAGAACATTATCTCACCCCTCCACTTT.

This CDR3 reads CASSSLTGGIDEQYF. DNA for the CDR3: TGCGCCAGCAGCTCCCTGACAGGGGGCATCGACGAGCAGTACTTC. The V call is TRBV5-1, the J call TRBJ2-7, with TRBD1 identical over 10 bases. CDR1 is SGHRS, CDR2 YFSETQ, per germline. V shed 3 bases and J 5 bases; nucleotides not matched to a gene: 8. This CDR3 has 15 residues.

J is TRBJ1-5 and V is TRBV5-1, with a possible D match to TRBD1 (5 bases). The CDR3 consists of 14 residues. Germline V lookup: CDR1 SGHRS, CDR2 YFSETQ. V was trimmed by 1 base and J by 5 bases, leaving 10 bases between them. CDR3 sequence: CASSLIGGDQPQHF. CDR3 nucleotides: TGCGCCAGCAGCTTGATTGGAGGGGATCAGCCCCAGCATTTT.

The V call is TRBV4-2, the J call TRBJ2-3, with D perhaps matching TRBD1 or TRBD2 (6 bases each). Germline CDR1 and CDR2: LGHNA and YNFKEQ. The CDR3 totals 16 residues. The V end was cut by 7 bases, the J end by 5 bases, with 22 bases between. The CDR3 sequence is CASTPRTGALGDTQYF. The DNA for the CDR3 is TGTGCCAGCACCCCTAGGACGGGGGCCTTGGGAGATACGCAGTATTTT.

The CDR3 DNA follows: TGTGCCAGCAGTCCAGAACGGGGGATCGGAAAACTGTTTTTT. Encoded protein: CASSPERGIGKLFF. The chain combines TRBV9 with TRBJ1-4, with TRBD1 as a possible D gene (5 bases). This CDR3 has 14 amino acids. CDR1 and CDR2 from the germline V gene are SGDLS and YYNGEE. The V end was cut by 5 bases, the J end by 10 bases, with 18 bases between.

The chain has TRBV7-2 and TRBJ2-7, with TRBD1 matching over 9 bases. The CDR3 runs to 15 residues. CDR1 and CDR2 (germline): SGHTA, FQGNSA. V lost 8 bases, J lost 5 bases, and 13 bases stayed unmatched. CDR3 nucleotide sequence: TGTGCCAGCGGCCCCGGGACAGGGTTTCCCCACGAGCAGTACTTC. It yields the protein CASGPGTGFPHEQYF. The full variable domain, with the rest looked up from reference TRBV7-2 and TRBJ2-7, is GAGVSQSPSNKVTEKGKDVELRCDPISGHTALYWYRQSLGQGLEFLIYFQGNSAPDKSGLPSDRFSAERTGGSVSTLTIQRTQQEDSAVYLCASGPGTGFPHEQYFGPGTRLTVT.

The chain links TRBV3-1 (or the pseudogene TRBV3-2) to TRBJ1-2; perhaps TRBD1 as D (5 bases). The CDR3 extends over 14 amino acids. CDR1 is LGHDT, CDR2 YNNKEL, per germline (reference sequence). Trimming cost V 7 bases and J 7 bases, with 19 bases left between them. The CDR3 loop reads CASTAGWPGGGYTF. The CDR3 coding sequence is TGTGCCAGCACTGCAGGGTGGCCGGGGGGTGGCTACACCTTC.

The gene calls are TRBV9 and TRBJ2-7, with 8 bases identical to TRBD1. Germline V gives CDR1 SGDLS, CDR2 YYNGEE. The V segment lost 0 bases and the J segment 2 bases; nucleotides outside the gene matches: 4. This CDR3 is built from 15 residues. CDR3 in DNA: TGTGCCAGCAGCGTAGACCCGGGACAGGCCTACGAGCAGTACTTC. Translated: CASSVDPGQAYEQYF.

The CDR3 nucleotides read TGTGCCAGCAGCTTAGACCTCTCTCTCTCCTACAATGAGCAGTTCTTC. Translating it yields CASSLDLSLSYNEQFF. The chain recombines TRBV7-9 with TRBJ2-1; D is unclear. Germline V gene data show CDR1 as SEHNR and CDR2 as FQNEAQ (reference sequence). The CDR3 sequence is 16 residues long. V lost 1 base and J lost 0, with 10 bases in between.

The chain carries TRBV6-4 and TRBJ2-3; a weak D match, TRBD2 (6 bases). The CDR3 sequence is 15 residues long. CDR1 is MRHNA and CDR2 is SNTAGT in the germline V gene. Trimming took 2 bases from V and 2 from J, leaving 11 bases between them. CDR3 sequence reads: CASSDRAGITDTQYF. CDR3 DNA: TGTGCCAGCAGTGACAGGGCGGGGATCACAGATACGCAGTATTTT.

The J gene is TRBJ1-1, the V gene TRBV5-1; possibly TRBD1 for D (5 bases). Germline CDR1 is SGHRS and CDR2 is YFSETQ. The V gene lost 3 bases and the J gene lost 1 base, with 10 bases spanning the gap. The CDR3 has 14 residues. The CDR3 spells CASSWGNGNTEAFF. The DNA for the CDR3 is TGCGCCAGCAGCTGGGGGAACGGGAACACTGAAGCTTTCTTT.

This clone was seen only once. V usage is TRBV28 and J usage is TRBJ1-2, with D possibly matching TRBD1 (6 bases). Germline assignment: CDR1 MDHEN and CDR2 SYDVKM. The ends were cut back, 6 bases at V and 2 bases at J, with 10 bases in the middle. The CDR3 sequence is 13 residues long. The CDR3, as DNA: TGTGCCAGCAGCCCCCAGGGGAACTATGGCTACACCTTC. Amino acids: CASSPQGNYGYTF.